The clone carrying this T cell receptor (beta chain) was detected many times. Its target is not known. The data are from a study of T cell repertoires in cytomegalovirus infection. For the study at large: In public TCR beta signatures, there were indications of both CMV infection and matching HLA type. Study conclusions and caveats: HLA-C-restricted TCR beta clonotypes specific for CMV led the ex vivo response.

V lost 4 bases and J 4 bases, leaving 11 bases between the germline ends. This CDR3 is 14 amino acids long. Per the germline V gene, CDR1 is SGHVS and CDR2 is FQNEAQ. A single record per CDR3 protein comes from TCRdb applying MiXCR to the reads. There are 90,000 to 120,000 distinct CDR3 sequences in the sample; about a quarter occur only once, and about 39% lies in the top ten. Sequencing was done on a sample of CD8+ T cells from PBMCs. This chain uses TRBV7-8 with TRBJ1-5; D gene unclear. The sequence was collected from a human donor in good health (CMV status not recorded). Some clones in this sample may be carry-over from other donors' samples. The CDR3 loop reads CASSSVTGNQPQHF. The DNA of the CDR3 is TGTGCCAGCAGCTCGGTAACGGGGAATCAGCCCCAGCATTTT.